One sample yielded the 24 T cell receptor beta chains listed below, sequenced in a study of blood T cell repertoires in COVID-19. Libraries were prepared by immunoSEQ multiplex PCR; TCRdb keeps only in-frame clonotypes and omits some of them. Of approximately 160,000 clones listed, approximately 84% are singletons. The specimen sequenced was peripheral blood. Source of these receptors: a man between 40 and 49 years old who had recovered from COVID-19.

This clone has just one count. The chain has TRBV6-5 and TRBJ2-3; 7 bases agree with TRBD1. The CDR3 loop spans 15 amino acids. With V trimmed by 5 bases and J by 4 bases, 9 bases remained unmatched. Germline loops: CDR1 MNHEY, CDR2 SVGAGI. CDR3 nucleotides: TGTGCCAGCAGTAATGACAGGGCGACCGCAGATACGCAGTATTTT. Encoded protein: CASSNDRATADTQYF.

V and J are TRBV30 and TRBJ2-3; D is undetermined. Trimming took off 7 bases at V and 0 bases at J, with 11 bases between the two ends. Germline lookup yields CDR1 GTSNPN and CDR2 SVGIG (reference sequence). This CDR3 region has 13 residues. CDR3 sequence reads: CASCPRSTDTQYF. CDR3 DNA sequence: TGTGCCTCCTGTCCCCGGAGCACAGATACGCAGTATTTT.

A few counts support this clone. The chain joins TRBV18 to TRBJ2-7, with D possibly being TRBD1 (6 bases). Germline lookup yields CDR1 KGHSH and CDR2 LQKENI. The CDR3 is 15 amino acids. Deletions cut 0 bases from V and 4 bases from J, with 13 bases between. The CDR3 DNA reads TGTGCCAGCTCACCACCGGGACACGGGCTATACGAGCAGTACTTC. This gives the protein CASSPPGHGLYEQYF.

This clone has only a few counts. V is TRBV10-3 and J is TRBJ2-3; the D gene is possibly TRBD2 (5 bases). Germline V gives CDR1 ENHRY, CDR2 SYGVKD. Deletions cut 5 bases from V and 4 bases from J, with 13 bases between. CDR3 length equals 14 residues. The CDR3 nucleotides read TGTGCCATCAGTAAAAGGGAGTGGGCAGATACGCAGTATTTT. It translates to CAISKREWADTQYF.

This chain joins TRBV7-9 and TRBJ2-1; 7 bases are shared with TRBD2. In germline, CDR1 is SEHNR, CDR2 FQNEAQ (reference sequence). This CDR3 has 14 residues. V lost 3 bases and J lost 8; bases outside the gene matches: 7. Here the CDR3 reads CASSFEGGPYEQFF. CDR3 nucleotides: TGTGCCAGCAGCTTTGAGGGAGGGCCCTATGAGCAGTTCTTC.

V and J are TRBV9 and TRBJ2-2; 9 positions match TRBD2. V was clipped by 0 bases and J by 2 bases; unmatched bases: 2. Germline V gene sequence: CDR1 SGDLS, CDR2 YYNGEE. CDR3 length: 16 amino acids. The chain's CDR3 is CASSVERGANTGELFF. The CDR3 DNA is TGTGCCAGCAGCGTAGAGCGGGGGGCAAACACCGGGGAGCTGTTTTTT.

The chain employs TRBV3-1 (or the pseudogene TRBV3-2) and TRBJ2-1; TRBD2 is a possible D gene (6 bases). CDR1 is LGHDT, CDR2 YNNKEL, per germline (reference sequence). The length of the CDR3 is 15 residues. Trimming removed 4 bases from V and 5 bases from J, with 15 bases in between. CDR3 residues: CASSLRENGDNEQFF. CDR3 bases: TGTGCCAGCAGCCTCCGGGAGAATGGAGACAATGAGCAGTTCTTC.

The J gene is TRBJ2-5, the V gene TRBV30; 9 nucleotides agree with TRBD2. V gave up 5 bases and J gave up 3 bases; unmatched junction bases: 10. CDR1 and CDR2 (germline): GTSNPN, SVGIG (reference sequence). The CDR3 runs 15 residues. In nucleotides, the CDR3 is TGTGCCTGGCGGAGCGGGGGGACTACTAAAGAGACCCAGTACTTC. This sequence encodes CAWRSGGTTKETQYF.

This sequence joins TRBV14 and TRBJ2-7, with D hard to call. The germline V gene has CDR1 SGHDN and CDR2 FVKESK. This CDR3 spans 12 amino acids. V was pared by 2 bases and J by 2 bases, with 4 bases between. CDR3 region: CASSQTAYEQYF. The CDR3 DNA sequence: TGTGCCAGCAGCCAAACAGCCTACGAGCAGTACTTC.

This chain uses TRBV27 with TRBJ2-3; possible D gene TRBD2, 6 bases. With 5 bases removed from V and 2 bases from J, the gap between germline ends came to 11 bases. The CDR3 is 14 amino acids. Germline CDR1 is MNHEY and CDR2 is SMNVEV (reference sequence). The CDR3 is CASSPGLITDTQYF. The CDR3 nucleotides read TGTGCCAGCAGTCCGGGACTTATCACAGATACGCAGTATTTT.

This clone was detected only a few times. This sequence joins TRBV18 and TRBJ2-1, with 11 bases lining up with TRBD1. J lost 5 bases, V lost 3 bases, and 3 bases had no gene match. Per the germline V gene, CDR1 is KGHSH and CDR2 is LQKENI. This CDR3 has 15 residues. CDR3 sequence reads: CASSPGTGGHNEQFF. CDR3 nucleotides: TGTGCCAGCTCACCCGGGACAGGGGGGCACAATGAGCAGTTCTTC.

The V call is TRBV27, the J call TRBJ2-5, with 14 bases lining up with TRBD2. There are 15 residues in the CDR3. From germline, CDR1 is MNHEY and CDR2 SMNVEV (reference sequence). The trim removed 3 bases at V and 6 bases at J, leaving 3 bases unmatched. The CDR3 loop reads CASSFGTSGGKTQYF. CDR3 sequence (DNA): TGTGCCAGCAGTTTCGGGACTAGCGGGGGAAAGACCCAGTACTTC.

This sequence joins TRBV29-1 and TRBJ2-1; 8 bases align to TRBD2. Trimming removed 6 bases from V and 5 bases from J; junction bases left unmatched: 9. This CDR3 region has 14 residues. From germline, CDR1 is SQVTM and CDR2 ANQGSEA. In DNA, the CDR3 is TGCAGCGTGCTCCCGGGACTAGTAAACAATGAGCAGTTCTTC. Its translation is CSVLPGLVNNEQFF.

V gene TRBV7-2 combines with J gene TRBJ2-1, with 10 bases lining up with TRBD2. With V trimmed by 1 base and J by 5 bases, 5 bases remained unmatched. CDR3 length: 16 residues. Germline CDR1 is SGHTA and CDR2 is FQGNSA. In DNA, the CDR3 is TGTGCCAGCAGCTTAGTTCCTAGCGGGAGTAACAATGAGCAGTTCTTC. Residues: CASSLVPSGSNNEQFF.

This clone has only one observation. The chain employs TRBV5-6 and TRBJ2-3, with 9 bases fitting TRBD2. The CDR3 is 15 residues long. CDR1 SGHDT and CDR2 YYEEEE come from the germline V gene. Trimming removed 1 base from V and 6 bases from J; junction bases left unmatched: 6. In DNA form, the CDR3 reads TGTGCCAGCAGCTTGCCTGCGGGAGGGTTTGATACGCAGTATTTT. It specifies CASSLPAGGFDTQYF.

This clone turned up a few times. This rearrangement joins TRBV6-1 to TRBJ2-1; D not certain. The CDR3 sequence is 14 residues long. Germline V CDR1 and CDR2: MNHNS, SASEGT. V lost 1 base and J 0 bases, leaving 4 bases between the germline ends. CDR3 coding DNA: TGTGCCAGCAGTGAAGACAGCTCCTACAATGAGCAGTTCTTC. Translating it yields CASSEDSSYNEQFF.

Written as DNA, the CDR3 is TGTGCCAGCAGTCCCGTGTCTAGCGACTCCTACGAGCAGTACTTC. Its translation is CASSPVSSDSYEQYF. V gene TRBV9 combines with J gene TRBJ2-7; D might be TRBD2 (6 bases). Deletions cut 5 bases from V and 0 bases from J, with 15 bases between. CDR3 size: 15 residues. The germline CDR1 and CDR2 sequences are SGDLS and YYNGEE.

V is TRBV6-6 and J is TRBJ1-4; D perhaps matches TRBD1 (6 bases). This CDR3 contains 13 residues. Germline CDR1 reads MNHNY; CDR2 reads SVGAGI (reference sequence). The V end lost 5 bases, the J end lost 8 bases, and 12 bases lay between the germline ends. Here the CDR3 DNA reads TGTGCCAGCAGTAACAGGGAGGGGGAAAAACTGTTTTTT. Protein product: CASSNREGEKLFF.

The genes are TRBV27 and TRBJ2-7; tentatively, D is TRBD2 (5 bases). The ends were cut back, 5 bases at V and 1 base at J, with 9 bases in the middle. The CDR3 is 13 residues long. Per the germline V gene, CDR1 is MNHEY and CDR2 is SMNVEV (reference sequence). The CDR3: CASSLRGSYEQYF. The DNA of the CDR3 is TGTGCCAGCAGTCTACGGGGATCCTACGAGCAGTACTTC.

The CDR3 nucleotides are TGCGCCAGCAGCCAAACGGGACATAACACCGGGGAGCTGTTTTTT. Protein: CASSQTGHNTGELFF. The rearrangement uses TRBV4-1 and TRBJ2-2; TRBD1 is a possible D gene (6 bases). With 2 bases removed from V and 2 bases from J, the gap between germline ends came to 9 bases. Germline V lookup: CDR1 MGHRA, CDR2 YSYEKL. This CDR3 contains 15 residues.

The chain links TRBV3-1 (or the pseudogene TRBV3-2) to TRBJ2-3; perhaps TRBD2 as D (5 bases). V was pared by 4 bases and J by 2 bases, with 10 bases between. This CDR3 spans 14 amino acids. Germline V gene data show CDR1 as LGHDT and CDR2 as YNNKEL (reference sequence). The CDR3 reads CASSPAVHTDTQYF. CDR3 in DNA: TGTGCCAGCAGCCCAGCGGTCCACACAGATACGCAGTATTTT.

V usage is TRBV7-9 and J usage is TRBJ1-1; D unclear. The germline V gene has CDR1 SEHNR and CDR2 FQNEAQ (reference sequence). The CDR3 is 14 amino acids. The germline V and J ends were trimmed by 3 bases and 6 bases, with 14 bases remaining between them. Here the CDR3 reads CASSFQRSGAEAFF. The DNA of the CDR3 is TGTGCCAGCAGCTTCCAGCGCAGCGGTGCTGAAGCTTTCTTT.

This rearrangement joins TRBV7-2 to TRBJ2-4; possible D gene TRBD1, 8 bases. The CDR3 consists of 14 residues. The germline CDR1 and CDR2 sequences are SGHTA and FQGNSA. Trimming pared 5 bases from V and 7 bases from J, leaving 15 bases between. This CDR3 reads CASSLTGEGNIQYF. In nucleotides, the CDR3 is TGTGCCAGCAGCCTGACAGGGGAGGGGAACATTCAGTACTTC.

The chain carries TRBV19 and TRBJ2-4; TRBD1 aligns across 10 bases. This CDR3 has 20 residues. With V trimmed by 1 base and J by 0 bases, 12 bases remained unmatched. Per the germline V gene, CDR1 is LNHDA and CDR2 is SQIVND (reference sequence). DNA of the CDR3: TGTGCCAGTAGTATAGGTAGACAGGGGGCCCTGACCATAGCCAAAAACATTCAGTACTTC. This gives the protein CASSIGRQGALTIAKNIQYF.